This is a list of T cell receptor beta chains from one sample in a study of memory CD4+ T cells and cytomegalovirus serostatus. The table came from immunoSEQ multiplex PCR; TCRdb's copy has only in-frame clones and leaves some out. This table holds about 50,000 clones, more than 75% found once. Sequenced: memory CD4+ T cells from blood. The receptors here all came from an adult in good health and CMV-seronegative. CDR3s include the opening cysteine and the closing phenylalanine or tryptophan. A D gene is named only where the DNA matches it firmly. The size field is filled for only some rows; it gives once, few, many or a size class.

.	15	TRBV2	TRBD2	TRBJ2-7	TGTGCCAGCAAGCGAGCGGGGGTTTTTTCCTACGAGCAGTACTTC	CASKRAGVFSYEQYF
.	14	TRBV5-4	.	TRBJ2-3	TGTGCCAGCAGCTTCCCTACTAGCACAGATACGCAGTATTTT	CASSFPTSTDTQYF
.	16	TRBV7-2	TRBD1	TRBJ1-6	TGTGCCAGCAGCTTACTATCAGGGGGGTGGGATTCACCCCTCCACTTT	CASSLLSGGWDSPLHF
.	14	TRBV7-2	.	TRBJ2-2	TGTGCCAGCAGCTTACAGGTTAACACCGGGGAGCTGTTTTTT	CASSLQVNTGELFF
.	13	TRBV9	.	TRBJ1-1	TGTGCCAGCAGCGTATATGGGAACACTGAAGCTTTCTTT	CASSVYGNTEAFF
.	14	TRBV7-3	TRBD2	TRBJ2-3	TGTGCCAGCAGCTCTAGCGGGGGCACAGATACGCAGTATTTT	CASSSSGGTDTQYF
.	12	TRBV6-1	.	TRBJ2-7	TGTGCCAGCAGTTCTCAGGCCTACGAGCAGTACTTC	CASSSQAYEQYF
.	14	TRBV28	TRBD2	TRBJ2-3	TGTGCCAGCAGTTTAGATCCTAGCGGCGTTACGCAGTATTTT	CASSLDPSGVTQYF
.	14	TRBV16	.	TRBJ1-1	TGTGCCAGCAGCTGGGGGGGACAGAACACTGAAGCTTTCTTT	CASSWGGQNTEAFF
.	12	TRBV7-8	.	TRBJ1-5	TGTGCCAGCAGCTTAGCAGGGCAGCCCCAGCATTTT	CASSLAGQPQHF
few	13	TRBV18	TRBD1	TRBJ1-1	TGTGCCAGCTCACCTCAGGGGGGCACTGAAGCTTTCTTT	CASSPQGGTEAFF
.	13	TRBV18	.	TRBJ1-2	TGTGCCAGCTCACCACCGGTAGCCCGCGGCTACACCTTC	CASSPPVARGYTF
.	15	TRBV7-2	TRBD1	TRBJ1-2	TGTGCCAGCAGCTTTCGAGGGACAGTGACGTATGGCTACACCTTC	CASSFRGTVTYGYTF
.	17	TRBV7-3	TRBD2	TRBJ2-1	TGTGCCAGCAGCCCCGCAAGGCTAGCGGGGGAGTACAATGAGCAGTTCTTC	CASSPARLAGEYNEQFF
.	15	TRBV30	TRBD1	TRBJ2-2	TGTGCCTGGAGTCACTTGGACAGGACCACCGGGGAGCTGTTTTTT	CAWSHLDRTTGELFF
once	12	TRBV15	.	TRBJ1-1	TGTGCCACCAGCAGAGACGGTATTCTAGCTTTCTTT	CATSRDGILAFF
once	17	TRBV19	TRBD1	TRBJ1-6	TGTGCCAGTAGTACTATAACCGGGACAGGTTATAATTCACCCCTCCACTTT	CASSTITGTGYNSPLHF
.	16	TRBV4-1	TRBD1	TRBJ2-7	TGCGCCAGCAGCCTTTCCGGGACAGGGACATCCTACGAGCAGTACTTC	CASSLSGTGTSYEQYF
.	15	TRBV19	.	TRBJ1-1	TGTGCCAGTAGTCGGGAGGGCCGGGGGGTGACTGAAGCTTTCTTT	CASSREGRGVTEAFF
once	14	TRBV4-3	.	TRBJ1-1	TGCGCCAGCAGCCAAAAGGGTCGGGTCACTGAAGCTTTCTTT	CASSQKGRVTEAFF
.	20	TRBV4-2	.	TRBJ2-5	TGTGCCAGCAGCCAAGAAGTGTGGGTCGGGGGCCCATGGGGTCAAGAGACCCAGTACTTC	CASSQEVWVGGPWGQETQYF
.	14	TRBV7-3	TRBD1	TRBJ1-2	TGTGCCAGCAGCCGTACAGGGGGTGGCTATGGCTACACCTTC	CASSRTGGGYGYTF
.	12	TRBV7-2	.	TRBJ2-1	TGTGCCAGCAGCAGGGGCAGGAATGAGCAGTTCTTC	CASSRGRNEQFF
.	17	TRBV9	.	TRBJ2-1	TGTGCCAGCAGCGCACCGAAGGGGCAGGGTACCTACAATGAGCAGTTCTTC	CASSAPKGQGTYNEQFF
.	14	TRBV2	.	TRBJ2-7	TGTGCCAGCAGGGTCCAGGGGCCTACCTACGAGCAGTACTTC	CASRVQGPTYEQYF
.	13	TRBV11-1	.	TRBJ2-2	TGTGCCAGCACCTGGGGGGGGCCCGGGGAGCTGTTTTTT	CASTWGGPGELFF
few	13	TRBV2	.	TRBJ2-5	.	CASSSSRQETQYF
.	16	TRBV28	.	TRBJ2-4	TGTGCCAGCAGTTCAGACACTCCTCTAGCCAAAAACATTCAGTACTTC	CASSSDTPLAKNIQYF
.	13	TRBV15	.	TRBJ1-2	TGTGCCACCAGCAGAGAGGTGGGCTATGGCTACACCTTC	CATSREVGYGYTF
.	13	TRBV5-6	TRBD2	TRBJ2-1	TGTGCCAGCAGCCAGCATCTAGCGGGGGAGCAGTTCTTC	CASSQHLAGEQFF
once	15	TRBV7-3	.	TRBJ1-1	TGTGCCAGCAGCCCAACCGGACCCATGAACACTGAAGCTTTCTTT	CASSPTGPMNTEAFF
.	15	TRBV5-6	.	TRBJ1-2	TGTGCCAGCAGCTTGGTAACACCCTCTAACTATGGCTACACCTTC	CASSLVTPSNYGYTF
.	14	TRBV4-2	.	TRBJ2-5	TGTGCCAGCAGCCAACGGGGCCTCCAAGAGACCCAGTACTTC	CASSQRGLQETQYF
.	15	TRBV30	TRBD1	TRBJ2-7	TGTGCCTGGAGCATAACAGGGGGCTTAGGCTACGAGCAGTACTTC	CAWSITGGLGYEQYF
few	14	TRBV5-1	TRBD2	TRBJ2-1	TGCGCCAGCAGCCCCCTCGGGGGGGCGGATGAGCAGTTCTTC	CASSPLGGADEQFF
.	15	TRBV10-3	TRBD1	TRBJ2-1	TGTGCCATCAGGGGGGACAGGGCGCTGTACAATGAGCAGTTCTTC	CAIRGDRALYNEQFF
.	15	TRBV5-4	.	TRBJ2-1	TGTGCCAGCAGCTCACAGGGAAGGGTGGACAATGAGCAGTTCTTC	CASSSQGRVDNEQFF
.	14	TRBV9	TRBD2	TRBJ2-5	TGTGCCAGCAGCTATGGGGGGGAGCAAGAGACCCAGTACTTC	CASSYGGEQETQYF
.	16	TRBV19	.	TRBJ2-1	TGTGCCAGTACCCTCGGGCGCCGGATAGGGTACAATGAGCAGTTCTTC	CASTLGRRIGYNEQFF
once	12	TRBV7-2	.	TRBJ2-7	TGTGCCAGCAGAGGGTACAGGGACGAGCAGTACTTC	CASRGYRDEQYF
.	15	TRBV19	.	TRBJ1-3	TGTGCCAGTAGTATTGGAGAAATCTCTGGAAACACCATATATTTT	CASSIGEISGNTIYF
.	14	TRBV30	TRBD2	TRBJ2-1	TGTGCCTGGAGTGGGACTAGCTCCTACAATGAGCAGTTCTTC	CAWSGTSSYNEQFF
.	15	TRBV9	TRBD1	TRBJ1-1	TGTGCCAGCAGCGTACTAGACAGGGCCGACACTGAAGCTTTCTTT	CASSVLDRADTEAFF
.	14	TRBV9	.	TRBJ2-7	TGTGCCAGCAGCGTGGGAACTCAGGGGAAAGAGCAGTACTTC	CASSVGTQGKEQYF
.	15	TRBV5-4	.	TRBJ2-1	TGTGCCAGCAGGGAAGATCAGGGTTCCTACAATGAGCAGTTCTTC	CASREDQGSYNEQFF
.	15	TRBV2	TRBD1	TRBJ1-5	TGTGCCAGCAGTGCAGCGACAGGGGGGTATCAGCCCCAGCATTTT	CASSAATGGYQPQHF
.	15	TRBV6-1	TRBD1	TRBJ1-5	TGTGCCAGCAGTGGAATGGGACAGCTCAATCAGCCCCAGCATTTT	CASSGMGQLNQPQHF
.	13	TRBV18	.	TRBJ1-1	TGTGCCAGCTCAGGGACGGAGAACACTGAAGCTTTCTTT	CASSGTENTEAFF
.	16	TRBV19	TRBD2	TRBJ2-2	TGTGCCAGTAGTATAGCTAGCGGGGGCCACACCGGGGAGCTGTTTTTT	CASSIASGGHTGELFF
.	13	TRBV7-2	.	TRBJ1-4	TGTGCCAGCAGCTTGAACTTCGGGGGAAAACTGTTTTTT	CASSLNFGGKLFF
.	12	TRBV18	.	TRBJ2-3	TGTGCCAGCTCACCAGCCACAGATACGCAGTATTTT	CASSPATDTQYF
few	19	TRBV4-1	.	TRBJ2-2	TGCGCCAGCACCCCCACTAAGGGATTGTGGCCCAGAGGTTCCGGGGAGCTGTTTTTT	CASTPTKGLWPRGSGELFF
.	12	TRBV5-4	.	TRBJ2-1	TGTGCCAGCAGCTTGGACTGGAATGAGCAGTTCTTC	CASSLDWNEQFF
.	14	TRBV7-2	TRBD1	TRBJ1-6	TGTGCCAGCAGCCGTAGACAGGGGGATTCACCCCTCCACTTT	CASSRRQGDSPLHF
.	16	TRBV18	.	TRBJ2-3	TGTGCCAGCTCACCTTACCTCAGCATGCTCTCAGATACGCAGTATTTT	CASSPYLSMLSDTQYF